The clone carrying this TCR beta chain turned up a few times. Its antigen is still unknown. This entry is derived from a study of blood T cells in healthy people across ages. General study findings and limits: Underestimates were what the diversity estimates from one million T cells were considered to be.

Sample-barcoded 5' priming and a J-beta primer mix drove a second PCR of 7 to 11 cycles. TCRdb processed the 5' RACE reads anew with MiXCR; each CDR3 protein has one entry. The sample has about 290,000 distinct CDR3 sequences, 27% seen once. The CDR3 totals 14 residues. V was shortened by 4 bases and J by 5 bases, with 13 bases between the two germline ends. Looked up from germline, CDR1 is SGHRS and CDR2 is YFSETQ. The chain carries TRBV5-1 and TRBJ2-4; a possible D gene is TRBD2 (6 bases). The sequencing input was blood. The TCR comes from a woman in her sixties or seventies in good health. CDR3 in DNA: TGCGCCAGCAGCCTCCGGGACTTGGAAAACATTCAGTACTTC. This gives the protein CASSLRDLENIQYF.